The 16 T cell receptor beta chains reported below all come from one sample, sequenced in a study of T cell responses to AZD1222 COVID-19 vaccine. TCRdb's table, derived via immunoSEQ multiplex PCR, lists solely in-frame clones and lacks some. The sample records approximately 120,000 clones, approximately 89% being singletons. This sample comprised peripheral blood, obtained on day 0 of AZD1222 vaccination. These TCRs come from an adult in good health.

This chain connects TRBV6-1 to TRBJ1-2; a weak D match, TRBD1 (5 bases). The CDR3 is 13 residues long. In germline, CDR1 is MNHNS, CDR2 SASEGT. V lost 2 bases and J lost 2, with 6 bases in between. The CDR3 region is CASSENRNYGYTF. In DNA, the CDR3 is TGTGCCAGCAGTGAAAACAGGAACTATGGCTACACCTTC.

V gene TRBV2 combines with J gene TRBJ1-3, with D maybe TRBD1 (5 bases). V lost 4 bases and J 2 bases, leaving 12 bases between the germline ends. Germline CDR1 is SNHLY and CDR2 is FYNNEI. The CDR3 has 15 amino acids. CDR3 in amino acids: CASSAVGGAGNTIYF. The CDR3 nucleotides are TGTGCCAGCAGTGCCGTTGGGGGGGCTGGAAACACCATATATTTT.

Here the CDR3 DNA reads TGTGCCAGCAGCTATAAGACTAGATCAGAGACCCAGTACTTC. It encodes CASSYKTRSETQYF. This chain uses TRBV14 with TRBJ2-5; D might be TRBD2 (6 bases). V lost 5 bases, J lost 4 bases, and 14 bases lay in between. Germline V gene lookup returns CDR1 SGHDN and CDR2 FVKESK. The CDR3 sequence is 14 residues long.

The chain uses TRBV28 and TRBJ1-5, with 7 bases aligning to TRBD1. Germline V CDR1 and CDR2: MDHEN, SYDVKM. The ends lost 5 bases at V and 4 bases at J; junction bases unmatched: 8. CDR3 size: 15 residues. The DNA for the CDR3 is TGTGCCAGCAGTCTCCGAGTGACAGGGAATCAGCCCCAGCATTTT. Translating it yields CASSLRVTGNQPQHF.

CDR3 nucleotide sequence: TGTGCCATCAACGGACAGGGGGCAAATGGCTACACCTTC. Translated, it gives CAINGQGANGYTF. The rearrangement uses TRBV10-3 and TRBJ1-2; 11 bases map to TRBD1. Per germline, CDR1 ENHRY and CDR2 SYGVKD. The V gene end was trimmed by 7 bases and the J gene end by 6 bases; junction bases not matched to a gene: 4. CDR3 length: 13 residues.

There are a few counts of this clone. CDR3 sequence: CASSVRGTGSGNEQFF. CDR3 DNA sequence: TGTGCCAGCAGCGTGAGGGGGACAGGGTCGGGCAATGAGCAGTTCTTC. V and J are TRBV9 and TRBJ2-1, with 9 bases identical to TRBD1. The CDR3 is made up of 16 amino acids. Germline lookup yields CDR1 SGDLS and CDR2 YYNGEE. J was trimmed by 6 bases and V by 2 bases; bases with no gene match: 9.

The J gene is TRBJ2-3, the V gene TRBV27; D gene ambiguous. This CDR3 is 14 amino acids long. Germline assignment: CDR1 MNHEY and CDR2 SMNVEV (reference sequence). Trimming removed 3 bases from V and 2 bases from J, with 9 bases in between. The chain's CDR3 is CASSFGRNTDTQYF. The CDR3 DNA follows: TGTGCCAGCAGTTTCGGAAGGAACACAGATACGCAGTATTTT.

V usage is TRBV5-1 and J usage is TRBJ2-3; perhaps TRBD1 as D (5 bases). Trimming left V 0 bases short and J 2 bases short, with 10 bases between. In germline, CDR1 is SGHRS, CDR2 YFSETQ. CDR3 length: 15 amino acids. For the CDR3, the DNA is TGCGCCAGCAGCTTGGGGGGCAATCCCACAGATACGCAGTATTTT. Protein product: CASSLGGNPTDTQYF.

The gene calls are TRBV21-1 and TRBJ2-7; the D call TRBD1 from the table was never checked on the DNA. TRBV21-1 represents a pseudogene. This CDR3 is 11 amino acids long. The CDR3 region has the DNA TGTGCCAGCAACAGGGAGAGAAAGCAGTACTTC. Amino acids: CASNRERKQYF.

The chain uses TRBV12-3 or TRBV12-4 and TRBJ2-5, with D tentatively TRBD1 or TRBD2 (5 bases each). There are 13 residues in the CDR3. Trimming pared 6 bases from V and 5 bases from J, leaving 13 bases between. Here the CDR3 DNA reads TGTGCCAGCAGACGGGGCTCGGGGGAGACCCAGTACTTC. It is translated as CASRRGSGETQYF.

This clone was seen a single time. The rearrangement joins TRBV6-5 to TRBJ2-7; D call uncertain. The CDR3 runs to 13 residues. Trimming took 6 bases from V and 3 from J, leaving 12 bases between them. CDR1 and CDR2 from the germline V gene are MNHEY and SVGAGI. CDR3: CASRESVVYEQYF. The CDR3 nucleotides read TGTGCCAGCAGGGAGTCGGTAGTCTACGAGCAGTACTTC.

The chain recombines TRBV30 with TRBJ1-4; the D gene is possibly TRBD1 (5 bases). Germline V gene sequence: CDR1 GTSNPN, CDR2 SVGIG (reference sequence). V was trimmed by 5 bases and J by 8 bases, leaving 24 bases between them. The CDR3 covers 16 residues. Here the CDR3 reads CAWRPLMGTSPEKLFF. In nucleotides, the CDR3 is TGTGCCTGGCGCCCCCTTATGGGGACTTCGCCCGAAAAACTGTTTTTT.

The rearrangement joins TRBV11-2 to TRBJ1-2, with 11 bases identical to TRBD1. Looked up from germline, CDR1 is SGHAT and CDR2 is FQNNGV. This CDR3 is 15 amino acids long. V trimming: 4 bases; J trimming: 2 bases; junction bases outside the gene matches: 3. The CDR3 here is CASSSGQGANYGYTF. CDR3 in DNA: TGTGCCAGCAGCTCAGGACAGGGGGCGAACTATGGCTACACCTTC.

This chain uses TRBV24-1 with TRBJ2-2, with TRBD2 identical over 8 bases. Per the germline V gene, CDR1 is KGHDR and CDR2 is SFDVKD. CDR3 length: 16 amino acids. J lost 5 bases, V lost 3 bases, and 7 bases had no gene match. Here the CDR3 DNA reads TGTGCCACCAGTGATAGGGGAGAGCGGGAGACCGGGGAGCTGTTTTTT. It encodes CATSDRGERETGELFF.

The chain joins TRBV6-5 to TRBJ2-7; D might be TRBD2 (5 bases). V lost 6 bases to trimming and J lost 1 base, with 10 bases between them. This CDR3 spans 13 amino acids. Germline CDR1 reads MNHEY; CDR2 reads SVGAGI. The DNA of the CDR3 is TGTGCCAGCAGGTGGAGAGGGTCCTACGAGCAGTACTTC. This encodes CASRWRGSYEQYF.

The V and J genes are TRBV6-5 and TRBJ1-2; D unclear. Trimming shortened V by 0 bases and J by 3 bases, and 8 bases separated the two germline ends. The CDR3 length is 14 residues. CDR1 is MNHEY, CDR2 SVGAGI, per germline. CDR3 residues: CASSYSRQDYGYTF. DNA for the CDR3: TGTGCCAGCAGTTACTCTCGGCAGGACTATGGCTACACCTTC.